Sequencing of this T cell receptor (beta chain) was carried out in a study of cytomegalovirus exposure and HLA in healthy donors. The study, taken as a whole, reports: Later work showed greater clonal expansion in HLA-associated TCR beta chains than in equally common others. Later analysis showed most CMV-associated TCR beta chains appearing HLA-restricted.

This CDR3 region has 19 residues. Trimming left V 3 bases short and J 6 bases short, with 29 bases between. Germline V gene lookup returns CDR1 KGHSH and CDR2 LQKENI. Remarks on this clone: As yet, its antigen is unknown.

Primers included in the PCR were 60 Vbeta and 13 Jbeta primers. TCRdb's table, derived via immunoSEQ multiplex PCR, lists solely in-frame clones and lacks some. The sample lists some 63,000 clones; 65% to 90% were seen once. The chain has TRBV18 and TRBJ2-5, with TRBD2 as a possible D gene (6 bases). Sequenced sample: PBMCs. This receptor was identified in a human donor in good health. CDR3 region: CASSPPPTRVSGGLQTQYF. The CDR3 DNA reads as TGTGCCAGCTCACCCCCCCCAACTAGGGTTAGCGGCGGCCTCCAGACCCAGTACTTC.